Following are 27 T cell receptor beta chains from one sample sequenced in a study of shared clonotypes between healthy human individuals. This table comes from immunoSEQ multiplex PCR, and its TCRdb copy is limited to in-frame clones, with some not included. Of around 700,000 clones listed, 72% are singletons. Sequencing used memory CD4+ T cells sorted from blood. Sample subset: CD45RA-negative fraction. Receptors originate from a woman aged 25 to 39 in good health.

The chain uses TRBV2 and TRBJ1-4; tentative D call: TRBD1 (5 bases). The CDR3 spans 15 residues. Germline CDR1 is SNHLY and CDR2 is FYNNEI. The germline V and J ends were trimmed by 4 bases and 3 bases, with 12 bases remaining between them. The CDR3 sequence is CASSVSGTPNEKLFF. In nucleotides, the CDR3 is TGTGCCAGCAGTGTCTCCGGGACGCCTAATGAAAAACTGTTTTTT.

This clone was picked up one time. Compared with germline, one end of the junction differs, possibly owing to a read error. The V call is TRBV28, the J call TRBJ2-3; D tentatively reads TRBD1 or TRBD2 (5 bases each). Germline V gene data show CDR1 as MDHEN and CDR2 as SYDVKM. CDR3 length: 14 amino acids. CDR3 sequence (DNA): TGTGCCAGCAGTACCTATCGGGGCACGGATACGCAGTATTTT. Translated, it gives CASSTYRGTDTQYF.

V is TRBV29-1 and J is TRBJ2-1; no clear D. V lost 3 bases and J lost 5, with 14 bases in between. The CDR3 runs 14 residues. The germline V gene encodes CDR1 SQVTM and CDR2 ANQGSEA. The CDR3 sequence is CSVERRDKHNEQFF. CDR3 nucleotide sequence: TGCAGCGTTGAGAGGCGTGACAAACACAATGAGCAGTTCTTC.

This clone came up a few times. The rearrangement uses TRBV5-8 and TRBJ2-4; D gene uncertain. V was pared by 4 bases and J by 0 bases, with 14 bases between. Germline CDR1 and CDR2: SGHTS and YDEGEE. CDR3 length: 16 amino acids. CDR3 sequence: CASSLQPLLAKNIQYF. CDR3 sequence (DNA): TGTGCCAGCAGCCTGCAGCCGTTACTAGCCAAAAACATTCAGTACTTC.

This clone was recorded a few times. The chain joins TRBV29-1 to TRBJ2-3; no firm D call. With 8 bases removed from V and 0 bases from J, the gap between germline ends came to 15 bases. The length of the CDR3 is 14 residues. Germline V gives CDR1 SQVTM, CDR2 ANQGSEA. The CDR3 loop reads CSQDVSASTDTQYF. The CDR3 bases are TGCAGCCAGGACGTGTCCGCTAGCACAGATACGCAGTATTTT.

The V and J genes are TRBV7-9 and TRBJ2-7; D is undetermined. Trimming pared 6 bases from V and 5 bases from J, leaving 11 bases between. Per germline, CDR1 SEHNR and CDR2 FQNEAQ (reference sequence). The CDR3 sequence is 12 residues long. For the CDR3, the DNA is TGTGCCAGCAGTTCCGGGCCCCACGAGCAGTACTTC. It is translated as CASSSGPHEQYF.

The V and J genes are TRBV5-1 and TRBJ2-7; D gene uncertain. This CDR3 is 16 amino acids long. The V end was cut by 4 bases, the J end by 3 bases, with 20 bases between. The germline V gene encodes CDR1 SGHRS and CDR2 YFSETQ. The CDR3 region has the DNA TGCGCCAGCAGCCCGTACCGACTCGAAAGGGTCTACGAGCAGTACTTC. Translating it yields CASSPYRLERVYEQYF. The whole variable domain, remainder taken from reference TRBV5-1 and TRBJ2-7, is KAGVTQTPRYLIKTRGQQVTLSCSPISGHRSVSWYQQTPGQGLQFLFEYFSETQRNKGNFPGRFSGRQFSNSRSEMNVSTLELGDSALYLCASSPYRLERVYEQYFGPGTRLTVT.

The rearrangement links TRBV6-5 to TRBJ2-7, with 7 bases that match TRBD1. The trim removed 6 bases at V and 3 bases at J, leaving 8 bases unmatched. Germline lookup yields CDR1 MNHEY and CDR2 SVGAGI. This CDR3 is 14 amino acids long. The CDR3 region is CASRDLTGDYEQYF. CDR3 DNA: TGTGCCAGCAGGGACCTAACAGGGGACTACGAGCAGTACTTC.

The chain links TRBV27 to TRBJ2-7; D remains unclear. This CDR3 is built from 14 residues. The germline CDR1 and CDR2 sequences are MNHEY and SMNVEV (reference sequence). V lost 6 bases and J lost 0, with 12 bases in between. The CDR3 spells CASSIDPSSYEQYF. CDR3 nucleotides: TGTGCCAGCAGCATAGACCCGAGCTCCTACGAGCAGTACTTC.

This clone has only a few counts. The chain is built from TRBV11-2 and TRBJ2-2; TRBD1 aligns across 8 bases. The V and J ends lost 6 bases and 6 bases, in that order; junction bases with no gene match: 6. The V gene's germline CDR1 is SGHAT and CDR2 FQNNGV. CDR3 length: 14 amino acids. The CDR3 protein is CASSPQGAAGELFF. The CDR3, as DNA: TGTGCCAGCAGTCCTCAGGGGGCGGCCGGGGAGCTGTTTTTT.

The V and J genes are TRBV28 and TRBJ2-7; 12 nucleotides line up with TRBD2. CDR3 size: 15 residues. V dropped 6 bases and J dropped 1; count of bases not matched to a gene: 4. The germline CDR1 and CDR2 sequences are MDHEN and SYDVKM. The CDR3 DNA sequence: TGTGCCAGCAGCGCGACTAGCGGGGGTTCCTACGAGCAGTACTTC. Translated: CASSATSGGSYEQYF.

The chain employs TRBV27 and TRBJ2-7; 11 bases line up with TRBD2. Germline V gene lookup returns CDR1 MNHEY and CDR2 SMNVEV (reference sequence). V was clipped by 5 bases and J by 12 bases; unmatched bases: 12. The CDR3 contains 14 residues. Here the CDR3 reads CASSPRGSGRAPYF. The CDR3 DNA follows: TGTGCCAGCAGTCCTCGAGGTAGCGGGAGGGCCCCGTACTTC.

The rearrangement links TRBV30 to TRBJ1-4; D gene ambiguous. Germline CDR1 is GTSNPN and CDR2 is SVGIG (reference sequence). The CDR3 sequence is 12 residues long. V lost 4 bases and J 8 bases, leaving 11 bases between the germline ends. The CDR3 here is CAWKHSGEKLFF. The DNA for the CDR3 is TGTGCCTGGAAACACTCGGGAGAAAAACTGTTTTTT.

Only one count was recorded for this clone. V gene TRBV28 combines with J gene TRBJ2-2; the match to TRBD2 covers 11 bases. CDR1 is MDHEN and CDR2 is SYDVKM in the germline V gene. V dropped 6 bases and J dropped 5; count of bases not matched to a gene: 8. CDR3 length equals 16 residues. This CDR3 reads CASRSTSGRLTGELFF. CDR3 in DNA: TGTGCCAGCAGATCTACTAGCGGGAGACTTACCGGGGAGCTGTTTTTT. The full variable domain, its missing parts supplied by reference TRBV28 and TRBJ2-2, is DVKVTQSSRYLVKRTGEKVFLECVQDMDHENMFWYRQDPGLGLRLIYFSYDVKMKEKGDIPEGYSVSREKKERFSLILESASTNQTSMYLCASRSTSGRLTGELFFGEGSRLTVL.

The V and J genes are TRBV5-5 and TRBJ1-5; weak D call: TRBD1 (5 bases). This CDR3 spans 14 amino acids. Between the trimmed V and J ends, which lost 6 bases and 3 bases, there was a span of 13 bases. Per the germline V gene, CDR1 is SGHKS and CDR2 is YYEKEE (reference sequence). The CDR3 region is CASNLGGFNQPQHF. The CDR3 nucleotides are TGTGCCAGCAATCTCGGGGGGTTCAATCAGCCCCAGCATTTT.

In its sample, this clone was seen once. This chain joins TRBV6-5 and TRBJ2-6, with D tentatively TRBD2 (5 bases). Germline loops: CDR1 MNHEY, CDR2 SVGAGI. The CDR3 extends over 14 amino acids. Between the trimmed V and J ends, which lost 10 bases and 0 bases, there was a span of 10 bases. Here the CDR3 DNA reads TGTGCCATAAAGAGGGCCTCTGGGGCCAACGTCCTGACTTTC. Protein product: CAIKRASGANVLTF.

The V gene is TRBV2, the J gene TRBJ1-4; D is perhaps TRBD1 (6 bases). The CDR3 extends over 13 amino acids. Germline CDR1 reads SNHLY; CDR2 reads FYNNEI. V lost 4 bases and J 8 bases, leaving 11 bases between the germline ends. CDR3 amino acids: CASSGRRGEKLFF. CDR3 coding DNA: TGTGCCAGCAGTGGGAGGAGGGGGGAAAAACTGTTTTTT.

In DNA, the CDR3 is TGTGCCAGCAGCTGGGGGACTAGTGGAGACGAGCAGTACTTC. This translates into CASSWGTSGDEQYF. This rearrangement joins TRBV5-6 to TRBJ2-7; 8 positions agree with TRBD2. Germline CDR1 is SGHDT and CDR2 is YYEEEE. The CDR3 runs 14 residues. J was trimmed by 5 bases and V by 3 bases; bases with no gene match: 7. Full variable domain (rest looked up from reference TRBV5-6 and TRBJ2-7): DAGVTQSPTHLIKTRGQQVTLRCSPKSGHDTVSWYQQALGQGPQFIFQYYEEEERQRGNFPDRFSGHQFPNYSSELNVNALLLGDSALYLCASSWGTSGDEQYFGPGTRLTVT.

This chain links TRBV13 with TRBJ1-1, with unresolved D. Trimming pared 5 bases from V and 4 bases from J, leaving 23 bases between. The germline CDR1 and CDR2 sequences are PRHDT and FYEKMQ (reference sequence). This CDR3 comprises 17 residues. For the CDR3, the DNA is TGTGCCAGCAGCGGTCTAGGGCGTGACGGGGATGGCACTGAAGCTTTCTTT. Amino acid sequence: CASSGLGRDGDGTEAFF.

The CDR3 DNA reads as TGTGCCAGCAGTCTTACTAGGCGCTACGAGCAGTACTTC. Its protein is CASSLTRRYEQYF. The chain uses TRBV25-1 and TRBJ2-7; D perhaps matches TRBD2 (5 bases). This CDR3 has 13 amino acids. Germline V CDR1 and CDR2: MGHDK, SYGVNS. V dropped 5 bases and J dropped 3 bases, with 11 bases sitting between them.

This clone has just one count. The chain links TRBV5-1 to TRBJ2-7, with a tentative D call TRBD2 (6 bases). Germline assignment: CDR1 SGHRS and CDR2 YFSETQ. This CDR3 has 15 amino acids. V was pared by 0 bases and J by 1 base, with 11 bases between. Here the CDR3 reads CASSLVASVSYEQYF. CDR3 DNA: TGCGCCAGCAGCTTGGTCGCTAGCGTTTCCTACGAGCAGTACTTC.

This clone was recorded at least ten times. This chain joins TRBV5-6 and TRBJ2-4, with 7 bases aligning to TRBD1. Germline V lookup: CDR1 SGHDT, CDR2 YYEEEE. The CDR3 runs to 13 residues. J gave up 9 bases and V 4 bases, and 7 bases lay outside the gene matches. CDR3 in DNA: TGTGCCAGCAGCCCTAATAACAGGGGCATTCAGTACTTC. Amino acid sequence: CASSPNNRGIQYF.

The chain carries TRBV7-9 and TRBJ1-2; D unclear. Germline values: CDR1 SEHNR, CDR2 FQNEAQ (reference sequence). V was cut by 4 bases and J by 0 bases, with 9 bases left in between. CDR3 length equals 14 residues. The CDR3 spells CASSSFDANYGYTF. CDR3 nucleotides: TGTGCCAGCAGCTCGTTCGATGCTAACTATGGCTACACCTTC.

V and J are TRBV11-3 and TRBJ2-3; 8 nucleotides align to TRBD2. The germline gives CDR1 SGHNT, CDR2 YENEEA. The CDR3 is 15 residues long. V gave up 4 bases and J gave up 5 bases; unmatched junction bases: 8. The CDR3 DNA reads TGTGCCAGCAGCTCGGGGGGGACCGAGAAAGATACGCAGTATTTT. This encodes CASSSGGTEKDTQYF.

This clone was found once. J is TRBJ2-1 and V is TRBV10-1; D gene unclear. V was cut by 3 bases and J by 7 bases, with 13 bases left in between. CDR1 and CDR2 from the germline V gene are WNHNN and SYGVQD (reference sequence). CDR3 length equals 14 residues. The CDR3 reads CASSENLVMNEQFF. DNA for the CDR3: TGCGCCAGCAGTGAAAACTTGGTCATGAATGAGCAGTTCTTC.

CDR3 nucleotide sequence: TGTGCCAGCAGCTGGACAGGGGCTTATGGCTACACCTTC. Encoded protein: CASSWTGAYGYTF. The rearrangement uses TRBV5-6 and TRBJ1-2, with TRBD1 matching over 9 bases. Germline trimming cut 3 bases from V and 5 bases from J; bases unmatched to any gene: 2. Germline V gene data show CDR1 as SGHDT and CDR2 as YYEEEE. There are 13 residues in the CDR3. Filled out from reference TRBV5-6 and TRBJ1-2, the complete variable domain reads DAGVTQSPTHLIKTRGQQVTLRCSPKSGHDTVSWYQQALGQGPQFIFQYYEEEERQRGNFPDRFSGHQFPNYSSELNVNALLLGDSALYLCASSWTGAYGYTFGSGTRLTVV.

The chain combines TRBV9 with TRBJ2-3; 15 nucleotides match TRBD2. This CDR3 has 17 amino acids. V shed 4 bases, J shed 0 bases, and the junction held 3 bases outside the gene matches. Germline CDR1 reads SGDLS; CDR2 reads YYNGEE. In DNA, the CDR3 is TGTGCCAGCAGCTCAGGACTAGCGGGGGGGAGCACAGATACGCAGTATTTT. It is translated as CASSSGLAGGSTDTQYF.